Below are 15 T cell receptor beta chains sequenced from a single sample in a study of blood T cell repertoires in COVID-19. Only in-frame clones appear in the TCRdb table, and some are missing; sequencing was by immunoSEQ multiplex PCR. The sample holds roughly 230,000 clones, approximately 80% seen once. The sample was PBMCs or T cells enriched from blood (not recorded which). The receptors were sampled from a woman in her sixties or seventies who had recovered from COVID-19.

The chain has TRBV7-2 and TRBJ1-2, with D uncertain. The length of the CDR3 is 14 residues. The ends were cut back, 1 base at V and 0 bases at J, with 6 bases in the middle. Germline assignment: CDR1 SGHTA and CDR2 FQGNSA. This chain's CDR3 is CASSLEQSNYGYTF. The CDR3 DNA reads TGTGCCAGCAGCTTAGAACAGTCTAACTATGGCTACACCTTC. The variable domain in full, completed from reference TRBV7-2 and TRBJ1-2, reads GAGVSQSPSNKVTEKGKDVELRCDPISGHTALYWYRQSLGQGLEFLIYFQGNSAPDKSGLPSDRFSAERTGGSVSTLTIQRTQQEDSAVYLCASSLEQSNYGYTFGSGTRLTVV.

V is TRBV18 and J is TRBJ1-2, with a tentative D call TRBD1 (5 bases). V was clipped by 1 base and J by 8 bases, with 23 bases between them. Germline V gene sequence: CDR1 KGHSH, CDR2 LQKENI. The CDR3 consists of 17 residues. The CDR3 region has the DNA TGTGCCAGCTCACCACGTTTCAGGGAAGGTGCCTATTGGGGCTACACCTTC. This sequence encodes CASSPRFREGAYWGYTF.

This chain connects TRBV5-1 to TRBJ1-2, with a tentative D call TRBD1 (6 bases). V was trimmed by 2 bases and J by 0 bases, leaving 11 bases between them. The CDR3 sequence is 15 residues long. Germline assignment: CDR1 SGHRS and CDR2 YFSETQ. The CDR3 sequence is CASSFGTPTNYGYTF. CDR3 DNA sequence: TGCGCCAGCAGCTTCGGGACACCAACTAACTATGGCTACACCTTC.

This sequence joins TRBV5-1 and TRBJ1-1, with D perhaps TRBD1 (6 bases). The germline V and J ends were trimmed by 0 bases and 0 bases, with 12 bases remaining between them. This CDR3 spans 16 amino acids. The germline CDR1 and CDR2 sequences are SGHRS and YFSETQ. The CDR3 loop is CASSLGADRLNTEAFF. The CDR3 DNA reads as TGCGCCAGCAGCTTGGGAGCTGACAGGCTGAACACTGAAGCTTTCTTT.

The chain carries TRBV30 and TRBJ2-3, with TRBD1 as a possible D gene (6 bases). With 8 bases removed from V and 1 base from J, the gap between germline ends came to 16 bases. Germline CDR1 is GTSNPN and CDR2 is SVGIG (reference sequence). The CDR3 length is 14 residues. The CDR3 spells CAVNRVGGTDTQYF. In DNA, the CDR3 is TGTGCCGTAAACAGGGTCGGGGGCACAGATACGCAGTATTTT. Full variable domain (rest looked up from reference TRBV30 and TRBJ2-3): SQTIHQWPATLVQPVGSPLSLECTVEGTSNPNLYWYRQAAGRGLQLLFYSVGIGQISSEVPQNLSASRPQDRQFILSSKKLLLSDSGFYLCAVNRVGGTDTQYFGPGTRLTVL.

The chain is built from TRBV7-9 and TRBJ2-5; 7 nucleotides match TRBD1. The CDR3 is made up of 15 amino acids. Germline assignment: CDR1 SEHNR and CDR2 FQNEAQ (reference sequence). J was trimmed by 9 bases and V by 2 bases; bases with no gene match: 12. The CDR3 protein is CASSLQGQVPSAQYF. The DNA for the CDR3 is TGTGCCAGCAGCTTACAAGGACAGGTCCCATCGGCCCAGTACTTC.

This clone was counted between two and nine times. The chain combines TRBV27 with TRBJ2-7; 7 positions agree with TRBD2. There are 14 residues in the CDR3. Germline CDR1 reads MNHEY; CDR2 reads SMNVEV (reference sequence). Losses at the gene ends were 4 bases for V and 0 bases for J; bases not matched to a gene: 3. The CDR3 sequence is CASSSSGFSYEQYF. In nucleotides, the CDR3 is TGTGCCAGCAGTTCTAGCGGTTTCTCCTACGAGCAGTACTTC.

V and J are TRBV9 and TRBJ1-1; 7 positions agree with TRBD1. The germline gives CDR1 SGDLS, CDR2 YYNGEE. The CDR3 has 14 residues. Trimming removed 1 base from V and 5 bases from J; junction bases left unmatched: 5. The CDR3 sequence: CASSVRAGGTEAFF. CDR3 sequence (DNA): TGTGCCAGCAGCGTACGGGCAGGGGGGACTGAAGCTTTCTTT.

The V call is TRBV5-5, the J call TRBJ1-2; the D gene is possibly TRBD1 (5 bases). The CDR3 is 14 residues long. Trimming took 6 bases from V and 3 from J, leaving 15 bases between them. Germline CDR1 SGHKS, CDR2 YYEKEE (reference sequence). For the CDR3, the DNA is TGTGCCAGCACCCGACGGAGGGGTGACTATGGCTACACCTTC. Translated, it gives CASTRRRGDYGYTF. Using reference TRBV5-5 and TRBJ1-2 for the parts outside the CDR3, the full variable domain is DAGVTQSPTHLIKTRGQQVTLRCSPISGHKSVSWYQQVLGQGPQFIFQYYEKEERGRGNFPDRFSARQFPNYSSELNVNALLLGDSALYLCASTRRRGDYGYTFGSGTRLTVV.

The J gene is TRBJ1-3, the V gene TRBV7-8; TRBD1 aligns across 7 bases. The CDR3 spans 18 residues. Germline CDR1 is SGHVS and CDR2 is FQNEAQ. Unmatched junction bases numbered 10, after V lost 2 bases and J lost 0 bases. DNA of the CDR3: TGTGCCAGCAGCTTAAACAGGGGATCGGCGCACTCTGGAAACACCATATATTTT. It yields the protein CASSLNRGSAHSGNTIYF.

The V call is TRBV6-5, the J call TRBJ2-7; tentatively, D is TRBD2 (6 bases). The CDR3 length is 14 residues. V was pared by 6 bases and J by 0 bases, with 12 bases between. The germline gives CDR1 MNHEY, CDR2 SVGAGI. The CDR3 DNA reads as TGTGCCAGCAGATCTTCCGGGAGCTCCTACGAGCAGTACTTC. This gives the protein CASRSSGSSYEQYF.

This clone was detected a few times. This chain links TRBV5-1 with TRBJ1-2, with unresolved D. Germline CDR1 and CDR2: SGHRS and YFSETQ. Trimming removed 1 base from V and 4 bases from J, with 8 bases in between. The CDR3 contains 13 residues. The CDR3 DNA is TGCGCCAGCAGCTTGACAGCAAGCTATGGCTACACCTTC. Translated, it gives CASSLTASYGYTF.

This chain links TRBV6-4 with TRBJ2-5, with D perhaps matching TRBD1 (6 bases). CDR1 is MRHNA, CDR2 SNTAGT, per germline. Deletions cut 0 bases from V and 1 base from J, with 27 bases between. The CDR3 has 21 amino acids. The CDR3 reads CASSDSRGVPQTGEIQETQYF. The CDR3 bases are TGTGCCAGCAGTGACTCGAGAGGTGTTCCCCAGACAGGAGAGATCCAAGAGACCCAGTACTTC.

This clone was seen only a few times. V and J are TRBV3-1 (or the pseudogene TRBV3-2) and TRBJ2-1; 8 bases map to TRBD2. Germline values: CDR1 LGHDT, CDR2 YNNKEL (reference sequence). The CDR3 is 16 residues long. V dropped 4 bases and J dropped 7; count of bases not matched to a gene: 12. In DNA form, the CDR3 reads TGTGCCAGCAGCCTGGCGGGAGGCCGGGGGACTAATGAGCAGTTCTTC. This gives the protein CASSLAGGRGTNEQFF.

This chain joins TRBV2 and TRBJ1-2; D might be TRBD1 (5 bases). From germline, CDR1 is SNHLY and CDR2 FYNNEI. The V end was cut by 8 bases, the J end by 8 bases, with 15 bases between. The CDR3 sequence is 12 residues long. As DNA, the CDR3 is TGTGCCAGCTCTCAGGGCTTAGAGGGCTACACCTTC. The encoded protein is CASSQGLEGYTF.